The rows below give T cell receptor beta chains drawn from one sample of a study of cytomegalovirus exposure and HLA in healthy donors. Measured with immunoSEQ multiplex PCR; TCRdb has only the in-frame clones, and not every one. Here the sample spans approximately 160,000 clones, around 80% being singletons. Sequencing was carried out using PBMCs. These TCRs come from a human donor in good health. Both conserved end residues are part of each CDR3. A D gene is named only where the DNA matches it firmly. Not every row has a clone size; where given, it reads once, few, many or a size class.

clone size	D gene	V gene	J gene	CDR3 protein	CDR3 DNA
.	.	TRBV10-3	TRBJ1-4	CAISPTGGEDEKLFF	TGTGCCATCAGCCCTACGGGGGGGGAGGATGAAAAACTGTTTTTT
few	.	TRBV20-1	TRBJ1-1	CSVRGSTEAFF	TGCAGTGTCCGGGGGAGCACTGAAGCTTTCTTT
.	TRBD1	TRBV5-4	TRBJ2-7	CASSPKTDRVAYEQYF	TGTGCCAGCAGCCCCAAAACGGACAGGGTTGCCTACGAGCAGTACTTC
.	.	TRBV9	TRBJ2-1	CASSVAAQGSSYNEQFF	TGTGCCAGCAGCGTAGCCGCCCAGGGGAGCTCCTACAATGAGCAGTTCTTC
once	.	TRBV7-2	TRBJ1-5	CASSLGGDQPQHF	TGTGCCAGCAGCCTGGGGGGAGATCAGCCCCAGCATTTT
.	.	TRBV11-3	TRBJ2-1	CASSVDRSSYNEQFF	TGTGCCAGCAGCGTTGACAGGAGCTCCTACAATGAGCAGTTCTTC
.	TRBD1	TRBV7-2	TRBJ1-5	CASSGRGGQGYQPQHF	TGTGCCAGCAGCGGGAGAGGGGGACAGGGGTATCAGCCCCAGCATTTT
.	TRBD1	TRBV11-2	TRBJ1-1	CASSLGRTPGGRVNTEAFF	TGTGCCAGCAGCTTAGGTCGAACCCCAGGGGGCAGGGTGAACACTGAAGCTTTCTTT
.	.	TRBV10-3	TRBJ2-1	CAISESAGQFF	TGTGCCATCAGTGAGTCGGCAGGACAGTTCTTC
few	TRBD2	TRBV27	TRBJ2-7	CVSSGGGYEQYF	TGTGTATCTAGCGGGGGGGGCTACGAGCAGTACTTC
once	TRBD1	TRBV5-1	TRBJ2-2	CASSLALGQDTGELFF	TGCGCCAGCAGCTTGGCTCTGGGACAGGACACCGGGGAGCTGTTTTTT
few	.	TRBV4-1	TRBJ2-1	CASSQVGDINEQFF	TGCGCCAGCAGCCAAGTCGGAGATATTAATGAGCAGTTCTTC
.	.	TRBV4-1	TRBJ1-6	CASSQGFGQGGSPLHF	TGCGCCAGCAGCCAAGGATTCGGGCAGGGCGGTTCACCCCTCCACTTT
.	TRBD1	TRBV19	TRBJ2-1	CATRQGGSYNEQFF	TGTGCCACACGACAGGGGGGCTCCTACAATGAGCAGTTCTTC
.	TRBD1	TRBV5-1	TRBJ2-3	CASSFGTGARTDTQYF	TGCGCCAGCAGCTTTGGGACAGGGGCCCGCACAGATACGCAGTATTTT
.	.	TRBV7-9	TRBJ2-5	CASSLAPEMETQYF	TGTGCCAGCAGCTTAGCGCCGGAGATGGAGACCCAGTACTTC
.	.	TRBV6-5	TRBJ2-1	CASSYVAQSSYNEQFF	TGTGCCAGCAGTTACGTAGCGCAGAGCTCCTACAATGAGCAGTTCTTC
once	.	TRBV5-6	TRBJ2-7	CASSLVGQTYEQYF	TGTGCCAGCAGCTTGGTTGGACAGACCTACGAGCAGTACTTC
.	.	TRBV2	TRBJ2-2	CASSAGAPTGELFF	TGTGCCAGCAGCGCAGGGGCTCCTACCGGGGAGCTGTTTTTT
.	TRBD2	TRBV11-3	TRBJ2-7	CASSFSGAGGREQYF	TGTGCCAGCAGCTTCAGCGGGGCGGGGGGCCGCGAGCAGTACTTC
once	.	TRBV7-6	TRBJ2-5	CASSPYSLYQETQYF	TGTGCCAGCAGCCCTTACAGTTTGTACCAAGAGACCCAGTACTTC
.	.	TRBV5-6	TRBJ2-7	CASSLAGTYEQYF	TGTGCCAGCAGCTTGGCGGGGACCTACGAGCAGTACTTC
.	.	TRBV23-1	TRBJ1-2	CASPFYGYTF	TGCGCCAGTCCGTTTTATGGCTACACCTTC
.	.	TRBV27	TRBJ2-7	CASSFGRGDSYEQYF	TGTGCCAGCAGTTTCGGCAGGGGGGATTCCTACGAGCAGTACTTC
.	TRBD2	TRBV4-2	TRBJ2-2	CASSQDPSGGSGELFF	TGTGCCAGCAGCCAAGATCCTAGCGGGGGATCCGGGGAGCTGTTTTTT
.	TRBD1	TRBV2	TRBJ1-5	CASSAYGTGGAGNQPQHF	TGTGCCAGCAGTGCATACGGGACAGGGGGCGCGGGCAATCAGCCCCAGCATTTT